This TCR beta chain emerged from a study of early T cells in non-severe SARS-CoV-2 infection. MiXCR was run by TCRdb on the 5' RACE reads, yielding one entry per CDR3 protein. This sample has 50,000 or so distinct CDR3 sequences, with about 13% found just once. The germline V and J ends were trimmed by 4 bases and 0 bases, with 6 bases remaining between them. The CDR3 extends over 13 amino acids. This clonotype was seen only a few times. The sequence came from an adult who was a healthcare worker with PCR-confirmed SARS-CoV-2 infection or an uninfected control (not recorded which). Sequencing was performed on whole blood. This chain uses TRBV5-3 with TRBJ2-3; D gene unclear. TRBV5-3 is an ORF, with its function uncertain. The CDR3 bases are TGTGCCAGAAGCGAGCAGAGCACAGATACGCAGTATTTT. This translates into CARSEQSTDTQYF.